Presented here are 21 T cell receptor beta chains from one specimen sequenced in a study of cytomegalovirus exposure and HLA in healthy donors. Primers included in the PCR were 60 Vbeta and 13 Jbeta primers. Using immunoSEQ multiplex PCR, the repertoire was profiled, and TCRdb retains in-frame clones only, with some absent. The sample has fewer than 250,000 clones, 70% to 90% seen once. Source material: PBMCs. The receptors here all came from a human donor in good health.

The DNA of the CDR3 is TGTGCTAGTGGACAAACTAACATTCGGAATGAGCAGTTCTTC. This gives the protein CASGQTNIRNEQFF. This rearrangement joins TRBV12-5 to TRBJ2-1; D unclear. Germline-derived CDR1 and CDR2 are LGHNT and FRNRAP. The V gene lost 6 bases and the J gene lost 7 bases, with 16 bases spanning the gap. The CDR3 spans 14 residues. The variable domain in full, completed from reference TRBV12-5 and TRBJ2-1, reads DARVTQTPRHKVTEMGQEVTMRCQPILGHNTVFWYRQTMMQGLELLAYFRNRAPLDDSGMPKDRFSAEMPDATLATLKIQPSEPRDSAVYFCASGQTNIRNEQFFGPGTRLTVL.

This sequence joins TRBV19 and TRBJ1-2; D might be TRBD1 (5 bases). V gave up 4 bases and J gave up 7 bases, with 16 bases separating them. CDR1 LNHDA and CDR2 SQIVND come from the germline V gene (reference sequence). This CDR3 is 14 amino acids long. The CDR3 bases are TGTGCCAGTAGTACGACCAGGGAATCAGGTGGCTACACCTTC. The encoded protein is CASSTTRESGGYTF.

The V call is TRBV9, the J call TRBJ1-3; 10 bases are a match to TRBD1. Germline V CDR1 and CDR2: SGDLS, YYNGEE. This CDR3 has 19 residues. The V and J ends lost 0 bases and 4 bases, in that order; junction bases with no gene match: 13. CDR3 nucleotide sequence: TGTGCCAGCAGCGTAGAAGTGGGGGGACAGGGGTCTAGGGGAAACACCATATATTTT. It yields the protein CASSVEVGGQGSRGNTIYF.

The chain couples TRBV6-5 to TRBJ1-2, with D perhaps matching TRBD1 (6 bases). Deletions cut 0 bases from V and 8 bases from J, with 16 bases between. Per the germline V gene, CDR1 is MNHEY and CDR2 is SVGAGI. The CDR3 consists of 15 residues. CDR3 nucleotide sequence: TGTGCCAGCAGTTACTCGTCCAGGGGAAGCTACGGCTACACCTTC. It yields the protein CASSYSSRGSYGYTF.

The chain has TRBV5-1 and TRBJ2-5; 8 nucleotides line up with TRBD2. The germline gives CDR1 SGHRS, CDR2 YFSETQ. The CDR3 extends over 15 amino acids. Trimming removed 7 bases from V and 1 base from J; junction bases left unmatched: 9. CDR3 region: CASSGGGLVQETQYF. The CDR3 DNA reads as TGCGCCAGCTCCGGGGGGGGGTTGGTCCAAGAGACCCAGTACTTC. The full variable domain, with the rest looked up from reference TRBV5-1 and TRBJ2-5, is KAGVTQTPRYLIKTRGQQVTLSCSPISGHRSVSWYQQTPGQGLQFLFEYFSETQRNKGNFPGRFSGRQFSNSRSEMNVSTLELGDSALYLCASSGGGLVQETQYFGPGTRLLVL.

The J gene is TRBJ2-7, the V gene TRBV4-2; D possibly corresponds to TRBD1 (6 bases). The V gene's germline CDR1 is LGHNA and CDR2 YNFKEQ. V was clipped by 5 bases and J by 7 bases, with 18 bases between them. This CDR3 spans 14 amino acids. The CDR3 DNA sequence: TGTGCCAGCAGCTCCTCAGGGGAATCTTATGAGCAGTACTTC. Translating gives CASSSSGESYEQYF.

The V call is TRBV29-1, the J call TRBJ2-7; 8 bases agree with TRBD1. CDR1 is SQVTM, CDR2 ANQGSEA, per germline. The CDR3 contains 16 residues. V gave up 6 bases and J gave up 2 bases; unmatched junction bases: 15. This CDR3 is CSVRKPRQGRPYEQYF. The CDR3 DNA reads as TGCAGCGTGCGCAAACCGAGACAGGGGCGCCCCTACGAGCAGTACTTC.

This rearrangement joins TRBV28 to TRBJ2-7; D is possibly TRBD1 (5 bases). The length of the CDR3 is 12 residues. Trimming shortened V by 8 bases and J by 5 bases, and 13 bases separated the two germline ends. Germline assignment: CDR1 MDHEN and CDR2 SYDVKM. The CDR3 region is CASHQGRHEQYF. The CDR3 nucleotides are TGTGCCAGCCATCAGGGAAGACACGAGCAGTACTTC.

This clone was seen just once. CDR3 nucleotide sequence: TGCGCCAGCAGCCTGGGGAGGTCAGCGGGAGGGGAAGAGACCCAGTACTTC. Translation gives CASSLGRSAGGEETQYF. The chain recombines TRBV5-1 with TRBJ2-5, with 10 positions matching TRBD2. From germline, CDR1 is SGHRS and CDR2 YFSETQ. This CDR3 comprises 17 residues. Unmatched junction bases numbered 12, after V lost 4 bases and J lost 3 bases. Looking up the rest from reference TRBV5-1 and TRBJ2-5 gives the full variable domain: KAGVTQTPRYLIKTRGQQVTLSCSPISGHRSVSWYQQTPGQGLQFLFEYFSETQRNKGNFPGRFSGRQFSNSRSEMNVSTLELGDSALYLCASSLGRSAGGEETQYFGPGTRLLVL.

This clone was detected once. The chain joins TRBV10-3 to TRBJ1-3, with D maybe TRBD1 (5 bases). Between the trimmed V and J ends, which lost 6 bases and 2 bases, there was a span of 11 bases. This CDR3 is built from 14 residues. Germline V gene data show CDR1 as ENHRY and CDR2 as SYGVKD. The CDR3: CAIRPPGAGNTIYF. DNA for the CDR3: TGTGCCATCAGGCCCCCGGGGGCTGGAAACACCATATATTTT.

V gene TRBV25-1 combines with J gene TRBJ2-7; the match to TRBD2 covers 8 bases. V trimming: 2 bases; J trimming: 4 bases; junction bases outside the gene matches: 7. Germline CDR1 reads MGHDK; CDR2 reads SYGVNS. The CDR3 is made up of 15 amino acids. The CDR3, as DNA: TGTGCCAGCAGTGAAGCGGGAGGAGGTTTGTACGAGCAGTACTTC. It encodes CASSEAGGGLYEQYF.

The chain couples TRBV9 to TRBJ1-5; no reliable D call. Deletions cut 7 bases from V and 4 bases from J, with 6 bases between. CDR3 length: 11 residues. The V gene's germline CDR1 is SGDLS and CDR2 YYNGEE. In nucleotides, the CDR3 is TGTGCCAGCCGGGGAAATCAGCCCCAGCATTTT. Translated: CASRGNQPQHF.

The chain's CDR3 is CASSLSGDRGTEAFF. CDR3 DNA: TGCGCCAGCAGCTTGTCAGGGGATAGGGGCACTGAAGCTTTCTTT. The chain employs TRBV5-1 and TRBJ1-1; perhaps TRBD1 as D (6 bases). V was clipped by 1 base and J by 4 bases, with 14 bases between them. This CDR3 has 15 amino acids. CDR1 is SGHRS and CDR2 is YFSETQ in the germline V gene.

The chain employs TRBV19 and TRBJ2-1, with 10 bases that match TRBD1. Germline lookup yields CDR1 LNHDA and CDR2 SQIVND (reference sequence). Trimming took 2 bases from V and 6 from J; bases not matched to a gene: 4. The CDR3 spans 15 residues. The DNA for the CDR3 is TGTGCCAGTAGTATAAGTGGACAGGGGGTCAATGAGCAGTTCTTC. It is translated as CASSISGQGVNEQFF.

This chain uses TRBV6-1 with TRBJ2-7, with D perhaps matching TRBD1 (6 bases). Looked up from germline, CDR1 is MNHNS and CDR2 is SASEGT. The CDR3 runs 15 residues. The V gene lost 4 bases and the J gene lost 0 bases, with 13 bases spanning the gap. The CDR3 bases are TGTGCCAGCAGTGGAACCGACAGGAGCTCCTACGAGCAGTACTTC. As protein: CASSGTDRSSYEQYF.

The CDR3, as DNA: TGCGCCAGCAGCTTGGGACAGGCCAATCAGCCCCAGCATTTT. Translated: CASSLGQANQPQHF. The chain uses TRBV5-1 and TRBJ1-5; maybe TRBD1 (6 bases). The CDR3 contains 14 residues. Germline-derived CDR1 and CDR2 are SGHRS and YFSETQ. The germline V and J ends were trimmed by 0 bases and 3 bases, with 7 bases remaining between them.

This chain uses TRBV19 with TRBJ2-3; TRBD2 agrees at 8 bases. CDR1 is LNHDA and CDR2 is SQIVND in the germline V gene (reference sequence). This CDR3 is built from 15 residues. The V and J ends lost 9 bases and 0 bases, in that order; junction bases with no gene match: 8. The CDR3 region is CASQVAGRSTDTQYF. The CDR3 nucleotides are TGTGCCAGCCAGGTAGCGGGGCGTAGCACAGATACGCAGTATTTT. The full variable domain, in which reference TRBV19 and TRBJ2-3 provide the parts outside the CDR3, is DGGITQSPKYLFRKEGQNVTLSCEQNLNHDAMYWYRQDPGQGLRLIYYSQIVNDFQKGDIAEGYSVSREKKESFPLTVTSAQKNPTAFYLCASQVAGRSTDTQYFGPGTRLTVL.

This clone is a singleton in its sample. J is TRBJ2-1 and V is TRBV9, with D possibly being TRBD2 (5 bases). This CDR3 has 15 residues. Germline assignment: CDR1 SGDLS and CDR2 YYNGEE. V lost 4 bases, J lost 9 bases, and 20 bases lay in between. CDR3 in amino acids: CASSPSDFGLGEQFF. The CDR3 nucleotides are TGTGCCAGCAGCCCGTCGGACTTTGGGCTAGGTGAGCAGTTCTTC.

The chain couples TRBV7-9 to TRBJ2-1; the D gene is possibly TRBD1 (5 bases). Between the trimmed V and J ends, which lost 5 bases and 4 bases, there was a span of 18 bases. The CDR3 sequence is 16 residues long. Germline loops: CDR1 SEHNR, CDR2 FQNEAQ (reference sequence). The CDR3 is CASSDRQRLAYNEQFF. In DNA form, the CDR3 reads TGTGCCAGCAGCGACCGACAGAGACTGGCTTACAATGAGCAGTTCTTC.

The V call is TRBV6-5, the J call TRBJ1-3; 7 positions match TRBD1. This CDR3 comprises 15 residues. The junction had 8 bases not matched to a gene; V was cut back by 5 bases and J by 4 bases. Looked up from germline, CDR1 is MNHEY and CDR2 is SVGAGI. CDR3 DNA: TGTGCCAGCAGTCGTACAGGGGCGCCGGGAAACACCATATATTTT. It translates to CASSRTGAPGNTIYF.

V usage is TRBV29-1 and J usage is TRBJ2-7, with 10 nucleotides matching TRBD2. The CDR3 is 14 residues long. Germline V gene sequence: CDR1 SQVTM, CDR2 ANQGSEA. V shed 6 bases, J shed 3 bases, and the junction held 8 bases outside the gene matches. DNA of the CDR3: TGCAGCGTGCACCTAGCGGGAGTTAGCTACGAGCAGTACTTC. Its protein product is CSVHLAGVSYEQYF.